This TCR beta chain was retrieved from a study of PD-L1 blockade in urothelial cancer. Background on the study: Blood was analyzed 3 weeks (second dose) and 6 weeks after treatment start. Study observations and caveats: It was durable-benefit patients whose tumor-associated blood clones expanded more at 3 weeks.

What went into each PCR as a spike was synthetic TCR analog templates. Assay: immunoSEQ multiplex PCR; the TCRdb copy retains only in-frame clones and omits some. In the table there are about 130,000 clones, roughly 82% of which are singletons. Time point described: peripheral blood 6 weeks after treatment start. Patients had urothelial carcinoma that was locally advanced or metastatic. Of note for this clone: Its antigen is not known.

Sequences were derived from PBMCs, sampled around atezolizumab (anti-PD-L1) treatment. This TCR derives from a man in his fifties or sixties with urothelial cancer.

The CDR3 protein is CASSSRGATDTQYF. For the CDR3, the DNA is TGCGCCAGCAGCTCCAGGGGGGCCACAGATACGCAGTATTTT. V usage is TRBV5-1 and J usage is TRBJ2-3; weak D call: TRBD1 (7 bases). V lost 3 bases and J 2 bases, leaving 10 bases between the germline ends. This CDR3 is 14 amino acids long. The germline CDR1 and CDR2 sequences are SGHRS and YFSETQ.